One and the same sample provided the 6 T cell receptor beta chains below, sequenced in a study of T cell repertoires and HLA-DP antigens. The method was immunoSEQ multiplex PCR; TCRdb's version includes in-frame clones alone and lacks a portion of them. This table holds about 89,000 clones, around 86% found once. These receptors have no known antigen. Specimen: CD4+ T cells from PBMCs. Receptors were obtained from a man in his forties or fifties in good health and CMV-seronegative.

This rearrangement joins TRBV7-9 to TRBJ1-6; D unresolved. The CDR3 loop spans 17 amino acids. The germline V and J ends were trimmed by 1 base and 6 bases, with 16 bases remaining between them. The germline V gene has CDR1 SEHNR and CDR2 FQNEAQ (reference sequence). The CDR3 sequence is CASSLESRARSNSPLHF. The CDR3 DNA reads as TGTGCCAGCAGCTTAGAATCCCGGGCCAGGTCTAATTCACCCCTCCACTTT.

This clone has just a few counts. The rearrangement uses TRBV12-5 and TRBJ2-1, with D possibly being TRBD1 or TRBD2 (5 bases each). Per the germline V gene, CDR1 is LGHNT and CDR2 is FRNRAP. V lost 2 bases to trimming and J lost 4 bases, with 15 bases between them. CDR3 length equals 16 residues. CDR3 DNA: TGTGCTAGTGGTTTGAAAATGTGGGGGTTTTACAATGAGCAGTTCTTC. As protein: CASGLKMWGFYNEQFF. Together with reference TRBV12-5 and TRBJ2-1, the CDR3 gives the full variable domain: DARVTQTPRHKVTEMGQEVTMRCQPILGHNTVFWYRQTMMQGLELLAYFRNRAPLDDSGMPKDRFSAEMPDATLATLKIQPSEPRDSAVYFCASGLKMWGFYNEQFFGPGTRLTVL.

Points on this clone: The sample carries other DNA sequences with the same CDR3. This chain joins TRBV7-8 and TRBJ1-1; D not certain. Between the trimmed V and J ends, which lost 1 base and 1 base, there was a span of 4 bases. Germline lookup yields CDR1 SGHVS and CDR2 FQNEAQ. CDR3 length equals 13 residues. The CDR3 nucleotides read TGTGCCAGCAGCTTAGTGGAGAACACTGAAGCTTTCTTT. Protein product: CASSLVENTEAFF.

This clone came up once. The CDR3 sequence is CASSKSGGSYEQYF. CDR3 coding DNA: TGTGCCAGCAGTAAATCAGGGGGGTCCTACGAGCAGTACTTC. This chain connects TRBV6-5 to TRBJ2-7, with D perhaps matching TRBD1 (7 bases). V gave up 5 bases and J gave up 1 base, with 12 bases separating them. CDR1 and CDR2 (germline): MNHEY, SVGAGI. The CDR3 loop spans 14 amino acids.

This clone was detected only once. The chain joins TRBV30 to TRBJ2-3, with 8 bases aligning to TRBD2. The ends lost 2 bases at V and 0 bases at J; junction bases unmatched: 1. Germline V gene lookup returns CDR1 GTSNPN and CDR2 SVGIG (reference sequence). CDR3 length equals 14 residues. This CDR3 reads CAWSRGGSTDTQYF. CDR3 coding DNA: TGTGCCTGGAGTCGGGGGGGTAGCACAGATACGCAGTATTTT.

This clone has only one observation. The chain has TRBV7-2 and TRBJ2-7; D might be TRBD2 (5 bases). This CDR3 is built from 14 residues. Per the germline V gene, CDR1 is SGHTA and CDR2 is FQGNSA. V was trimmed by 5 bases and J by 4 bases, leaving 15 bases between them. DNA of the CDR3: TGTGCCAGCAGCCGAGGAGGCGGCCGTTACGAGCAGTACTTC. Translated, it gives CASSRGGGRYEQYF.